Described below is a single T cell receptor (beta chain) sequence and its context. The clone's antigen remains unknown. Within one base of it there is no much larger clone, and no base qualities were kept. This sample was taken from a study of T cell changes during pregnancy in multiple sclerosis (dated by TCRdb to the late 2010s). Concerning the study at large: The study looked at changes in the T cell repertoire across pregnancy in women with multiple sclerosis.

The germline V gene yields MDHEN for CDR1 and SYDVKM for CDR2. Trimming removed 5 bases from V and 1 base from J, leaving 15 bases between the germline ends. Spanning cysteine to phenylalanine, the CDR3 consists of 17 amino acids. The entry retains the CDR3 DNA only, 51 bases that are in frame from base 1. Receptor libraries were prepared by the immunoSEQ multiplex PCR assay. Drawn from immuneACCESS, this table holds only the in-frame rearrangements with V and J called that TCRdb kept. Clones are partly lost; checked studies trace under half to an unresolved V gene and leave the rest unexplained. The sample contains tens of thousands of clones, 85% to 95% of them found a single time. The ten biggest clones cover 1% to 1.5% of the sample.

This receptor was identified in a female donor with multiple sclerosis, enrolled in a pregnancy study. Sequencing input: peripheral blood. The V gene is TRBV28 and the J gene is TRBJ2-6; the D gene could be TRBD1 or TRBD2, each one agreeing over 5 bases. The CDR3 protein sequence reads: CASSPIGGESGANVLTF. The DNA is as follows: TGTGCCAGCAGTCCGATTGGGGGAGAGTCTGGGGCCAACGTCCTGACTTTC.